This TCR beta chain was recorded in a study of shared T cell receptors in the human thymus. Here immunoSEQ multiplex PCR was the method, and the copy in TCRdb shows in-frame clones only, minus some. The top ten clones hold 0.01% to 0.015% of a sample with 500,000 to 550,000 clones, 78% of them seen once. The CDR3 contains 18 residues. CDR1 and CDR2 from the germline V gene are MNHEY and SMNVEV (reference sequence). The junction had 15 bases not matched to a gene; V was cut back by 4 bases and J by 3 bases. The same data also contributed to another study, on human thymus T cells. This second study notes: Corrective cardiac operations yielded the resected thymus tissue.

V and J are TRBV27 and TRBJ2-7; 10 bases fit TRBD2. Sequencing used thymocytes. The TCR comes from a boy under two years old with a congenital heart defect. The CDR3 here is CASSWASGSQETLYEQYF. In DNA form, the CDR3 reads TGTGCCAGCAGTTGGGCTAGCGGGAGCCAAGAAACCCTCTACGAGCAGTACTTC.